This T cell receptor beta chain was observed in a study of CD8 T cells in Susac syndrome. Random hexamers were used to reverse transcribe roughly 0.45 to 1 ug of RNA. By means of immunoSEQ multiplex PCR, TCR beta CDR3 spanning 54 Vbeta and 13 Jbeta underwent amplification. TCRdb reprocessed the immunoSEQ multiplex PCR reads with MiXCR, giving one entry per CDR3 protein. The data hold 150,000 to 200,000 distinct CDR3 sequences, with around 93% observed a single time. Sequencing of TCR beta drew on CD8+ and CD4+ T cells from blood. TEMRA cells were enriched by FACS, while CD8+ and CD4+ T cells were obtained through a negative isolation that was performed magnetically. This CDR3 has 12 amino acids. J gave up 1 base and V 7 bases, and 2 bases lay outside the gene matches. CDR1 DFQATT and CDR2 SNEGSKA come from the germline V gene (reference sequence).

This chain links TRBV20-1 with TRBJ2-7; 9 nucleotides agree with TRBD1. Sequenced material: CD4+ T cells from PBMCs. The clonotype was recovered from a human donor with multiple sclerosis. The CDR3 bases are TGCAGTGGGACAGGGGCTTCCTACGAGCAGTACTTC. Its translation is CSGTGASYEQYF.